Below are 7 T cell receptor beta chains sequenced from a single sample in a study of T cell repertoires in cytomegalovirus infection. TCRdb re-called the reads through MiXCR, storing one row per CDR3 protein. The sample yields approximately 770,000 distinct CDR3 sequences, almost 30% seen once. The antigens of these receptors remain unknown. Here the sequenced sample was cultured CD8+ T cells from PBMCs, taken from culture after CMV antigen stimulation. The receptors come from a human donor in good health (CMV status not recorded). Some clones in this sample may be carry-over from other donors' samples.

V and J are TRBV27 and TRBJ2-7; 9 bases map to TRBD2. CDR3 length equals 15 residues. Looked up from germline, CDR1 is MNHEY and CDR2 is SMNVEV (reference sequence). V was clipped by 6 bases and J by 1 base; unmatched bases: 7. CDR3 residues: CASRTSGGPSYEQYV. The CDR3 DNA follows: TGTGCCAGCAGAACCAGCGGGGGGCCTTCCTACGAGCAGTACGTC.

The chain joins TRBV6-6 to TRBJ1-1, with TRBD1 identical over 7 bases. The ends lost 5 bases at V and 4 bases at J; junction bases unmatched: 7. CDR3 length equals 14 residues. The germline CDR1 and CDR2 sequences are MNHNY and SVGAGI (reference sequence). CDR3 in amino acids: CASSPTGSVTEAFF. The CDR3 coding sequence is TGTGCCAGCAGTCCGACAGGGAGCGTCACTGAAGCTTTCTTT.

This clonotype was seen many times. The chain couples TRBV7-9 to TRBJ2-3; tentatively, D is TRBD1 (6 bases). From germline, CDR1 is SEHNR and CDR2 FQNEAQ (reference sequence). This CDR3 is built from 14 residues. V lost 5 bases to trimming and J lost 2 bases, with 11 bases between them. This CDR3 reads CASSPGDPTDTQYF. For the CDR3, the DNA is TGTGCCAGCAGCCCAGGGGACCCCACAGATACGCAGTATTTT.

The chain links TRBV7-9 to TRBJ2-5; D is possibly TRBD1 (6 bases). V was pared by 4 bases and J by 5 bases, with 17 bases between. The length of the CDR3 is 15 residues. Germline loops: CDR1 SEHNR, CDR2 FQNEAQ (reference sequence). The chain's CDR3 is CASSSTDSPTETQYF. CDR3 DNA: TGTGCCAGCAGCTCTACGGACAGTCCGACGGAGACCCAGTACTTC.

V gene TRBV19 combines with J gene TRBJ2-3; the D gene is possibly TRBD1 (5 bases). In germline, CDR1 is LNHDA, CDR2 SQIVND (reference sequence). The CDR3 extends over 15 amino acids. Between the trimmed V and J ends, which lost 3 bases and 3 bases, there was a span of 13 bases. The CDR3 nucleotides are TGTGCCAGTAGTATCAGGGTTGCTCCGACAGATACGCAGTATTTT. As protein: CASSIRVAPTDTQYF.

The rearrangement joins TRBV7-6 to TRBJ1-3; possibly TRBD1 for D (5 bases). Trimming cost V 5 bases and J 2 bases, with 10 bases left between them. Germline V CDR1 and CDR2: SGHVS, FNYEAQ. The length of the CDR3 is 14 residues. CDR3 DNA sequence: TGTGCCAGCAGCCCATGGGGGGCTGGAAACACCATATATTTT. Its translation: CASSPWGAGNTIYF. Variable domain in full (rest from reference TRBV7-6 and TRBJ1-3): GAGVSQSPRYKVTKRGQDVALRCDPISGHVSLYWYRQALGQGPEFLTYFNYEAQQDKSGLPNDRFSAERPEGSISTLTIQRTEQRDSAMYRCASSPWGAGNTIYFGEGSWLTVV.

This clonotype has more than one count but fewer than ten. The chain recombines TRBV4-2 with TRBJ2-1, with 13 bases aligning to TRBD2. There are 19 residues in the CDR3. V dropped 0 bases and J dropped 2; count of bases not matched to a gene: 7. Germline V lookup: CDR1 LGHNA, CDR2 YNFKEQ. The CDR3 here is CASSQEELAGGYTYNEQFF. CDR3 sequence (DNA): TGTGCCAGCAGCCAAGAGGAACTAGCGGGGGGGTACACCTACAATGAGCAGTTCTTC.